Each of the 5 T cell receptor beta chains below was sequenced from the same sample in a study of blood T cells in healthy people across ages. Using a J-beta primer mix together with a sample-barcoded 5' primer, a second PCR was run for roughly 6 to 11 cycles. In TCRdb, the 5' RACE reads were re-called with MiXCR into one record per CDR3 protein. Here the sample spans approximately 580,000 distinct CDR3 sequences, more than 20% being singletons. This same sample was also taken into another study, of T cells of mothers and their children.

The sample consisted of blood. These receptor sequences come from a boy aged 5 to 17 in good health.

The chain joins TRBV27 to TRBJ2-1; 11 nucleotides match TRBD2. The CDR3 has 15 residues. CDR1 MNHEY and CDR2 SMNVEV come from the germline V gene (reference sequence). The J segment lost 8 bases and the V segment lost 7 bases, leaving 10 bases of the junction unmatched. This CDR3 reads CASNRLSGRAHEQFF. Here the CDR3 DNA reads TGTGCCAGCAACCGCCTTAGCGGGAGGGCCCATGAGCAGTTCTTC.

This clonotype was detected only a few times. The chain has TRBV6-5 and TRBJ2-3; TRBD1 might be the D (6 bases). The CDR3 has 15 residues. Looked up from germline, CDR1 is MNHEY and CDR2 is SVGAGI. The V end was cut by 0 bases, the J end by 6 bases, with 13 bases between. In DNA, the CDR3 is TGTGCCAGCAGTTACTCCCCCAGGGGTGCGGATACGCAGTATTTT. It translates to CASSYSPRGADTQYF.

The genes are TRBV7-9 and TRBJ2-7; 7 nucleotides align to TRBD1. Germline CDR1 SEHNR, CDR2 FQNEAQ (reference sequence). The trim removed 5 bases at V and 3 bases at J, leaving 10 bases unmatched. There are 15 residues in the CDR3. The CDR3 spells CASSPGTVLVYEQYF. The CDR3, as DNA: TGTGCCAGCAGCCCAGGGACAGTCTTAGTCTACGAGCAGTACTTC.

The chain recombines TRBV4-2 with TRBJ2-3; 12 positions match TRBD2. Trimming cost V 1 base and J 4 bases; bases outside gene matches: 0. This CDR3 is built from 15 residues. Germline loops: CDR1 LGHNA, CDR2 YNFKEQ. This chain's CDR3 is CASSQGTSGADTQYF. The CDR3 nucleotides read TGTGCCAGCAGCCAAGGGACTAGCGGGGCAGATACGCAGTATTTT.

The rearrangement uses TRBV6-1 and TRBJ1-2; no definite D call. Germline V CDR1 and CDR2: MNHNS, SASEGT. The V end lost 4 bases, the J end lost 6 bases, and 12 bases lay between the germline ends. This CDR3 region has 13 residues. CDR3 region: CASSGPFRHGYTF. As DNA, the CDR3 is TGTGCCAGCAGTGGACCTTTTAGGCATGGCTACACCTTC.